This TCR beta chain was found in a study of a mutant IDH1 vaccine in newly diagnosed glioma. Study summary: Investigators started vaccination 4-6 weeks after radiotherapy alone, or with temozolomide cycles. Beforehand, treatment had been radiotherapy, temozolomide, or both; the majority received both.

Some clones are missing from TCRdb's copy, which holds only in-frame ones; the method was immunoSEQ multiplex PCR. The sample carries roughly 32,000 clones, roughly four fifths recorded once. Time point here: week 35, safety follow-up. Every single dose of the vaccine, 300 ug of mutant IDH1 20-mer peptide, came with topical imiquimod. With regard to this clone: The target antigen is unknown.

The germline CDR1 and CDR2 sequences are MDHEN and SYDVKM. There are 12 residues in the CDR3. V lost 3 bases and J 7 bases, leaving 7 bases between the germline ends. The input for sequencing was PBMCs, taken from a glioma patient whose treatment included an IDH1 peptide vaccine. The V gene is TRBV28, the J gene TRBJ2-1; no firm D call. This sequence was found in a woman aged 18-35 years with glioma. Here the CDR3 reads CASSLRQNEQFF. CDR3 nucleotide sequence: TGTGCCAGCAGTTTGAGGCAGAATGAGCAGTTCTTC.